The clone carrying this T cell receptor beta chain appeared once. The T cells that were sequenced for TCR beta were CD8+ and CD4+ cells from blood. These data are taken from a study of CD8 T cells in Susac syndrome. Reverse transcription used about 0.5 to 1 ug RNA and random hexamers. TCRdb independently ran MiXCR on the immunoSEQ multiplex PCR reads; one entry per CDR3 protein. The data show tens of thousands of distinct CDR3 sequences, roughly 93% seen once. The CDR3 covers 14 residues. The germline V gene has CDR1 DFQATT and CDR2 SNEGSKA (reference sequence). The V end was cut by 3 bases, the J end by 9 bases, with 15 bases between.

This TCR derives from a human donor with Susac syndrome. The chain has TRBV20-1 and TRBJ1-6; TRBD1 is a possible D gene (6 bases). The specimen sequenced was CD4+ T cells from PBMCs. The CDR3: CSASARTGASPLHF. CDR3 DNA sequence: TGCAGTGCTAGTGCCAGAACGGGGGCTTCACCCCTCCACTTT.